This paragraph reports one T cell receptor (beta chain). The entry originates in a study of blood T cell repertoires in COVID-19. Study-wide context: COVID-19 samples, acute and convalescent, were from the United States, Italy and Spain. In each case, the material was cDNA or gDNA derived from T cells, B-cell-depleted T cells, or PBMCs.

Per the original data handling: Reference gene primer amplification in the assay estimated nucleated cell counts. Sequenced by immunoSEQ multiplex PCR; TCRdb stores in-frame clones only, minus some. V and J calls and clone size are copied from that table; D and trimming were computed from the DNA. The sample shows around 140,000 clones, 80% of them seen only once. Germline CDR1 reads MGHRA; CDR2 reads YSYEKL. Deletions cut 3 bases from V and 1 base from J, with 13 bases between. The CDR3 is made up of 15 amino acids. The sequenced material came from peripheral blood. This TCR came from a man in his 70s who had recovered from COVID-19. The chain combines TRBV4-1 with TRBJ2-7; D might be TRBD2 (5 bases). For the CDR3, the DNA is TGCGCCAGCAGCCACGGCTTGCCGGGGTCCTACGAGCAGTACTTC. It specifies CASSHGLPGSYEQYF.